This T cell receptor (beta chain) came from a study of beta chain features in type 1 diabetes (dated by TCRdb to the late 2010s). Regarding the research as a whole: Patients and healthy donors did not differ in mean age, gender distribution, total cell number or subset yield. A total of approximately 110,000,000 sorted cells were examined across all samples, and a strong correlation was observed between cell number per subset and RNA yield. The study compared the TCRB repertoires of sorted circulating CD4+ T cell subsets in recently diagnosed type 1 diabetes patients with those in matched healthy donors. Regulatory and stem cell-like memory subsets were obtained from only 8 patients and about 8 healthy donors, while naive and central memory subsets were obtained from all 28 donors.

Results the study describes overall, beyond this receptor: Shorter templates might be favored by PCR, yet because patient and control samples were amplified and corrected together, any such skew would affect both groups equally. Fewer insertions and more nucleotide deletions at VDJ recombination sites were observed in patients with type 1 diabetes, implying thymic rearrangement abnormalities. Because the HLA sub-analyses included only small numbers of individuals, any influence of HLA type on TCRB rearrangement was left unresolved. Naive, central memory and regulatory TCRB repertoires appeared to be more similar among patients than among healthy donors. Because cDNA was sequenced instead of genomic DNA, activated cells with high expression could be over-represented, although the groups did not differ in activation or CD3 levels. In all four CD4+ subsets, TCRB CDR3 length was moderately but significantly shorter in type 1 diabetes patients.

This clone has a handful of counts. The clone's antigen remains unknown. No much larger clone is present one base from it, and per-base qualities are unavailable. The entire isolated RNA was reverse transcribed using the High Capacity cDNA Reverse Transcription Kit, and thus expressed TCRB transcripts were sequenced. Naive, central memory and regulatory T cell samples underwent deep immunoSEQ sequencing, averaging about 3.57 million total reads per sample. Sorted cells were lysed in RLT buffer, and RNA was extracted using DNase-treated RNeasy Micro or Mini kits according to cell number. Each cell subset was processed on its own to prevent cross-contamination, while patient and healthy donor samples were processed together. The immunoSEQ multiplex PCR was used to amplify TCRB sequences from cDNA, yielding 87-bp fragments that span the CDR3 region. Sequencing of the amplicons was done on the Illumina HiSeq platform. The paper's processing steps were these. Synthetic template baselines were used to correct PCR bias computationally, reads within Hamming distance 2 were collapsed, and singletons that could not be merged were discarded. Reads were aligned against IMGT to assign V, D and J genes, CDR3 length and insertions or deletions at six rearrangement sites. Clonotype counts were normalized to sorted cell number within each subset before computing true diversity and Gini coefficients with the tcR R package. The overlap coefficient, calculated on TCRB nucleotide sequences, was used to quantify repertoire sharing. Out-of-frame TCRB sequences from naive cells were analyzed to stand in for the pre-selection repertoire. TCRdb obtained this table from immuneACCESS and retained in-frame rearrangements with V and J assigned. These tables miss some clones; where compared with another copy, unresolved V genes account for less than half of the shortfall, and the remainder is unexplained. That table supplies the V and J calls and clone size; D and trimming were determined from the DNA. Present in this sample are hundreds of thousands of clones, roughly 15% of which were seen just once. The ten biggest clones cover 0.02% to 0.03% of the sample.

Each donor gave one peripheral blood draw, approximately 110 mL on average, collected into heparinised tubes. A BD FACSAria II was used to sort naive, central memory, regulatory and stem cell-like memory CD4+ T cells with a panel that included CD45RO, CCR7, CD25, CD127, CD95 and CD27. Every sorted population had a purity above 98%. PBMCs were isolated immediately by Lymphoprep density gradient centrifugation and stained directly without culture. To minimize batch effects, samples were stained and sorted in pairs, one healthy donor with one patient per experiment. Clipping removes 4 bases from V and 9 bases from J, with 5 as the unmatched junction base count. From the germline V gene, CDR1 is SGHDN and CDR2 is FVKESK. The CDR3 sequence holds 13 residues, the cysteine and phenylalanine included. Just CDR3 DNA is preserved here, 39 bases in frame from base 1.

The receptor was derived from a woman between 18 and 29 years old in good health. Specimen: naive CD4+ T cells from blood. The cell subset or site label, as the study defines it: true naive CD4+ T cells. The sequence links TRBV14 to TRBJ2-5, and TRBD2 aligns with 10 junction nucleotides. This receptor carries the CDR3 CASSRQREGPQYF. The sequence in DNA is TGTGCCAGCAGCCGCCAGCGGGAGGGGCCCCAGTACTTC.